The present T cell receptor (beta chain) was sequenced within a study of blood T cell repertoires in COVID-19. Across the whole study: Acute and convalescent COVID-19 specimens originated in the United States, Italy and Spain.

Enrolled through a virtual design, the participants were between roughly 18 and 100 years of age and came from some 26 US areas. Participants' reported clinical history set cohort assignment. CDR3 size: 14 residues. Per the germline V gene, CDR1 is SGHVS and CDR2 is FQNEAQ. Details on this clone: A read error may produce the germline difference seen at one junction end.

In the source study's methods: Amplification of reference gene primers was used by the study to estimate nucleated cell counts. Profiled with immunoSEQ multiplex PCR; TCRdb holds only in-frame clones, not every one. The V and J calls and clone size come from that table; D and trimming were worked out from the DNA. The table records 200,000 to 250,000 clones, about nine tenths of them present only once. J is TRBJ1-1 and V is TRBV7-8; perhaps TRBD1 as D (5 bases). The material sequenced was PBMCs or T cells enriched from blood (not recorded which). The origin of this receptor is a woman between 40 and 50 years old with acute COVID-19. The CDR3: CASSLIVAGTAAFF. CDR3 DNA: TGTGCCAGCAGCTTAATTGTCGCCGGGACTGCAGCTTTCTTT.